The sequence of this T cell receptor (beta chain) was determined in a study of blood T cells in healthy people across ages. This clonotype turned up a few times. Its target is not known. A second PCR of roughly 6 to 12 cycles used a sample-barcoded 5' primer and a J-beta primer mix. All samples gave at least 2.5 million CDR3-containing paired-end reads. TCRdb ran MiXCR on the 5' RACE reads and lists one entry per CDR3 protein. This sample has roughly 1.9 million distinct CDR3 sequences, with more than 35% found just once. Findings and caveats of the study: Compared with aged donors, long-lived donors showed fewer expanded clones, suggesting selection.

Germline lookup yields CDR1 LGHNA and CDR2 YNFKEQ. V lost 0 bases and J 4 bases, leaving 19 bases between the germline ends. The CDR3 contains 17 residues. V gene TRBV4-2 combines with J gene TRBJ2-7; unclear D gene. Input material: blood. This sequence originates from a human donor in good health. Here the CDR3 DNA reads TGTGCCAGCAGCCAAGAAATCGGTCGGCTAGTTTCTTACGAGCAGTACTTC. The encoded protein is CASSQEIGRLVSYEQYF.